This T cell receptor beta chain was found in a study of T cell responses to AZD1222 COVID-19 vaccine listed by TCRdb under 2021. For the wider study: AZD1222 recipients given second doses at about 4 weeks or at about 12 weeks were pooled, since spike-specific TCR depth and breadth were not found to differ between the two schedules. TCR sequencing was performed for about 240 trial participants, of whom about 200 were given two doses of AZD1222 and some 25 were given two doses of MenACWY control vaccine. Trial participants were enrolled into age subgroups of 18-55, 56-69 and 70-plus years, which contained approximately 150, 30 and 60 TCR-sequenced participants, respectively.

The sample's time point label, in plain terms: baseline before first vaccination. Samples from vaccinated people were obtained from the UK trials COV001 and COV002, which included a single-blind randomized controlled phase 2/3 trial of AZD1222 (ChAdOx1 nCoV-19) in healthy adults. For TCRbeta chain sequencing, PBMC samples were collected from trial participants at day 0 and at day 28 after the second dose. The research as a whole found: Because no day 14 peak-response samples were available, repertoires were characterized only after the peak T cell response. Participants were mostly white British, with more females than males. The authors suggested clonal diversity may have been underestimated. Reportedly, almost half of the unique spike-specific TCRs recognized epitopes lying outside the regions that are mutated in the B.1.351 and B.1.1.7 variants. In the small 56-69-year group, the increase in depth fell short of significance, most likely because of low power. A significant rise in spike-specific TCR breadth and depth was observed after two AZD1222 doses relative to day 0 and relative to MenACWY recipients. CD4 TCRs associated with the vaccine covered the entire spike protein, and the dominant responses were in regions 160-218 and 743-854. Conclusions about previously exposed vaccinees were limited because only a handful of AZD1222 recipients were SARS-CoV-2 seropositive at baseline.

This clone showed up just once. The antigen this receptor binds is unknown. Per-nucleotide qualities are absent, and no much larger clonotype sits a single base away. The CDR3 regions of human TCRbeta chains were analyzed by immunosequencing. The authors processed their data as follows. Repertoire TCRs were matched against a reference library of SARS-CoV-2-specific TCRs generated with the MIRA antigen-specificity platform. Breadth was defined as the fraction of unique TCRs that were SARS-CoV-2-associated, and depth was defined as the fraction of total T cells that were SARS-CoV-2-associated. Using the MIRA data, every spike-specific TCR was mapped to the spike region that the TCR reacted to and assigned to either a CD4 or a CD8 class. Log10-transformed breadth and depth values were compared by one-way ANOVA with Sidak's multiple comparisons tests. TCRdb took over this immuneACCESS table, retaining in-frame rearrangements with V and J assigned. Such tables are incomplete; in checked studies, under half of the missing clones stem from an unresolved V gene, and the remainder is unexplained. V, J and clone size reflect that table, while D and trimming were determined from the DNA. For this sample the table gives roughly 150,000 clones, of which approximately 89% were detected only once. The ten largest clonotypes hold roughly 2% of the sample.

The germline V gene gives CDR1 as MNHEY and CDR2 as SVGEGT. The CDR3 runs 12 amino acids, cysteine and phenylalanine included. The kept DNA is CDR3 alone, 36 bases in frame from the first base. V is cut by 5 bases and J by 5 bases, and the space between the germline ends is 6 bases. The receptor was derived from an adult in good health. The chain employs TRBV6-2 or TRBV6-3 and TRBJ2-2; no D segment can be confidently identified. Specimen: peripheral blood, collected on day 0 of AZD1222 vaccination. The nucleotides read TGTGCCAGCAGTCGCTCGACCGGGGAGCTGTTTTTT. It specifies CASSRSTGELFF.